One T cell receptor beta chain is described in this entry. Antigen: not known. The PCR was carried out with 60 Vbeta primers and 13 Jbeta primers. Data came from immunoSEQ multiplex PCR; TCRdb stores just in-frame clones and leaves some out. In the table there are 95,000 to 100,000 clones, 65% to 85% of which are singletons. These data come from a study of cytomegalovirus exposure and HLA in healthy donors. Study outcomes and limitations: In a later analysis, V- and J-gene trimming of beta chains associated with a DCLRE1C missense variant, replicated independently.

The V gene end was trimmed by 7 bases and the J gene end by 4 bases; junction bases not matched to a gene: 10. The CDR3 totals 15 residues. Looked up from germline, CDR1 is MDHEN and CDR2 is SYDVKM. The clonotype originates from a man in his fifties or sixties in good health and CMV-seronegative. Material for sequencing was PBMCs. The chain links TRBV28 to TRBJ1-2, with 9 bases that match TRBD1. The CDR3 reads CASMFRDRATYGYTF. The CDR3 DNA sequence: TGTGCCAGCATGTTTCGGGACAGGGCTACCTATGGCTACACCTTC.